The 8 T cell receptor beta chains below all came from one sample that was sequenced in a study of tumor-infiltrating lymphocytes in glioblastoma multiforme. Multiple V-beta primers and a C-beta primer amplified TCRB from RNA. Using its own MiXCR run on the multiplex PCR reads, TCRdb lists one record per CDR3 protein. The repertoire has some 32,000 distinct CDR3 sequences, more than 55% of them found once; the top ten carry approximately 35%. The specimen sequenced was brain tumor tissue. The receptors originated from a male donor with glioblastoma.

The chain has TRBV20-1 and TRBJ2-3; D remains unclear. The germline gives CDR1 DFQATT, CDR2 SNEGSKA (reference sequence). The CDR3 runs 15 residues. V lost 6 bases, J lost 2 bases, and 18 bases lay in between. The CDR3 here is CSAVTRHHHTDTQYF. The DNA for the CDR3 is TGCAGTGCGGTAACGAGACATCATCACACAGATACGCAGTATTTT.

The chain carries TRBV5-3 and TRBJ2-1, with TRBD2 as a possible D gene (5 bases). TRBV5-3 is reported as an ORF; its role is uncertain. The V end was cut by 4 bases, the J end by 9 bases, with 20 bases between. This CDR3 is 15 amino acids long. The CDR3 reads CARSPTGNPPGEQFF. The CDR3 DNA is TGTGCCAGAAGCCCTACCGGGAACCCTCCCGGTGAGCAGTTCTTC.

This chain uses TRBV11-1 with TRBJ2-3; D is perhaps TRBD1 (5 bases). Trimming cost V 3 bases and J 0 bases, with 13 bases left between them. CDR1 and CDR2 from the germline V gene are SGHAT and FQDESV (reference sequence). CDR3 length: 16 residues. CDR3: CASSFLQGHSTDTQYF. CDR3 sequence (DNA): TGTGCCAGCAGCTTTCTCCAGGGCCACAGCACAGATACGCAGTATTTT. The variable domain in full, with the rest retrieved from reference TRBV11-1 and TRBJ2-3, is EAEVAQSPRYKITEKSQAVAFWCDPISGHATLYWYRQILGQGPELLVQFQDESVVDDSQLPKDRFSAERLKGVDSTLKIQPAELGDSAMYLCASSFLQGHSTDTQYFGPGTRLTVL.

Comments on this clonotype: Relative to the germline gene, one junction end is altered; a read error may explain this. The chain is built from TRBV7-3 and TRBJ2-6; D unresolved. The CDR3 has 17 amino acids. Per germline, CDR1 SGHTA and CDR2 FQGTGA. This CDR3 reads CAGSHYGSLSGANVLTF. Written as DNA, the CDR3 is TGTGCCGGCAGCCATTATGGCAGTTTGTCTGGGGCCAACGTCCTGACTTTC.

This sequence joins TRBV5-6 and TRBJ1-2; tentatively, D is TRBD1 (6 bases). V lost 4 bases and J lost 3, with 13 bases in between. CDR1 is SGHDT, CDR2 YYEEEE, per germline. The CDR3 extends over 14 amino acids. The CDR3 reads CASSRDGGYYGYTF. Written as DNA, the CDR3 is TGTGCCAGCAGCCGAGACGGGGGCTACTATGGCTACACCTTC. Variable domain in full (rest from reference TRBV5-6 and TRBJ1-2): DAGVTQSPTHLIKTRGQQVTLRCSPKSGHDTVSWYQQALGQGPQFIFQYYEEEERQRGNFPDRFSGHQFPNYSSELNVNALLLGDSALYLCASSRDGGYYGYTFGSGTRLTVV.

This clonotype has a count of ten or more. The chain couples TRBV28 to TRBJ1-1, with D unresolved. Germline loops: CDR1 MDHEN, CDR2 SYDVKM. The CDR3 covers 11 residues. Trimming left V 10 bases short and J 2 bases short, with 8 bases between. For the CDR3, the DNA is TGTGCCACGTCCCTAAACACTGAAGCTTTCTTT. Protein product: CATSLNTEAFF. The whole variable domain, remainder taken from reference TRBV28 and TRBJ1-1, is DVKVTQSSRYLVKRTGEKVFLECVQDMDHENMFWYRQDPGLGLRLIYFSYDVKMKEKGDIPEGYSVSREKKERFSLILESASTNQTSMYLCATSLNTEAFFGQGTRLTVV.

This clonotype was recorded at least ten times. V is TRBV20-1 and J is TRBJ2-1, with 7 bases lining up with TRBD2. V lost 3 bases to trimming and J lost 0 bases; unmatched junction nucleotides: 5. There are 15 residues in the CDR3. Per the germline V gene, CDR1 is DFQATT and CDR2 is SNEGSKA (reference sequence). CDR3 coding DNA: TGCAGTGCTAGTCCCACTAGCGACTCCTACAATGAGCAGTTCTTC. The encoded protein is CSASPTSDSYNEQFF.

This clonotype was picked up one time. For the CDR3, the DNA is TGTGCCAGCAGGGGTTTCGGGAAAAAACTGTTTTTT. Translation gives CASRGFGKKLFF. The chain has TRBV12-3 or TRBV12-4 and TRBJ1-4; D is unclear. The length of the CDR3 is 12 residues. V lost 6 bases and J 9 bases, leaving 11 bases between the germline ends.